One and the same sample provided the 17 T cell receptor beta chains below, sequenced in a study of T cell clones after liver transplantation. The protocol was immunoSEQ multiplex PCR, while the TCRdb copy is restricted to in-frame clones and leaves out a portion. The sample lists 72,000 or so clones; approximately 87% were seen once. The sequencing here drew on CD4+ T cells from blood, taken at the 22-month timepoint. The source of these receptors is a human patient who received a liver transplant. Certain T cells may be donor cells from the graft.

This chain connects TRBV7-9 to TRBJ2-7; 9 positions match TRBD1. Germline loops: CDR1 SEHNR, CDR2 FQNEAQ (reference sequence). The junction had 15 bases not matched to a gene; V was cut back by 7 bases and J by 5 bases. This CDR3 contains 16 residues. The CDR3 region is CASTGEPGQGIDEQYF. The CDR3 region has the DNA TGTGCCAGCACCGGTGAACCGGGACAGGGAATAGACGAGCAGTACTTC.

In DNA, the CDR3 is TGTGCCACCAGCGCCCAAACTAGCGGGGGAGCAGAGACCCAGTACTTC. This gives the protein CATSAQTSGGAETQYF. The chain combines TRBV15 with TRBJ2-5, with 11 bases matching TRBD2. From germline, CDR1 is LNHNV and CDR2 YYDKDF (reference sequence). The length of the CDR3 is 16 residues. V lost 5 bases to trimming and J lost 4 bases; unmatched junction nucleotides: 9.

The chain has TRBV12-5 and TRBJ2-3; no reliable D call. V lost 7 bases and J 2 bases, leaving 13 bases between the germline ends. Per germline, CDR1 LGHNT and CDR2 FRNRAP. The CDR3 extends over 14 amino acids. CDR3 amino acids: CASALLLPTDTQYF. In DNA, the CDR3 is TGTGCTAGTGCCCTCCTCCTTCCCACAGATACGCAGTATTTT.

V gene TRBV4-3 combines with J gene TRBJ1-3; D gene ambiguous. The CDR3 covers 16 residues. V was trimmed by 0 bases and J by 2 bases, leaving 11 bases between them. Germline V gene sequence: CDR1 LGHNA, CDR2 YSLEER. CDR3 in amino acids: CASSQDLQLAGNTIYF. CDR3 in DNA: TGCGCCAGCAGCCAAGATTTACAGCTCGCTGGAAACACCATATATTTT.

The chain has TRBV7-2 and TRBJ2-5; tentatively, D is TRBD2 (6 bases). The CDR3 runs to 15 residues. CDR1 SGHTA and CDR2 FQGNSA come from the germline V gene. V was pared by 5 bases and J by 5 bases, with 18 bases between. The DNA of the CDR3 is TGTGCCAGCAGCGCCCGGGACTCCCGGGAGGAGACCCAGTACTTC. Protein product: CASSARDSREETQYF. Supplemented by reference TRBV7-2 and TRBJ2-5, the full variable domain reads GAGVSQSPSNKVTEKGKDVELRCDPISGHTALYWYRQSLGQGLEFLIYFQGNSAPDKSGLPSDRFSAERTGGSVSTLTIQRTQQEDSAVYLCASSARDSREETQYFGPGTRLLVL.

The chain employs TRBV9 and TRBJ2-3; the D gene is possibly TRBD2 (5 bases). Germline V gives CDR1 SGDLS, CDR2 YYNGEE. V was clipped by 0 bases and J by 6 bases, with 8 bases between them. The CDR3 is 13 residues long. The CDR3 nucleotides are TGTGCCAGCAGCGTAGGGCTAGCCGATACGCAGTATTTT. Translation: CASSVGLADTQYF. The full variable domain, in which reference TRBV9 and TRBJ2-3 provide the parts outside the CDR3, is DSGVTQTPKHLITATGQRVTLRCSPRSGDLSVYWYQQSLDQGLQFLIQYYNGEERAKGNILERFSAQQFPDLHSELNLSSLELGDSALYFCASSVGLADTQYFGPGTRLTVL.

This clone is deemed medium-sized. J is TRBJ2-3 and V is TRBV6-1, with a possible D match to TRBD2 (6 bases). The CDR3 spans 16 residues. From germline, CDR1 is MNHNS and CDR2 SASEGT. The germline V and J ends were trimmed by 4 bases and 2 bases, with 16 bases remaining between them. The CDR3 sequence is CASSGPRRGNTDTQYF. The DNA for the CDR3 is TGTGCCAGCAGTGGGCCTCGTCGGGGGAACACAGATACGCAGTATTTT.

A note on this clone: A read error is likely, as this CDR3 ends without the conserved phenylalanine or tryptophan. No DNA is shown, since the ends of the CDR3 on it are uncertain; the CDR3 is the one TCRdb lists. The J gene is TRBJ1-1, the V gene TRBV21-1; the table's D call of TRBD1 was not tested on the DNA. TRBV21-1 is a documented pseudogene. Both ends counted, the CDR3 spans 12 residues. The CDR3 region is CASEWGQGPQCI.

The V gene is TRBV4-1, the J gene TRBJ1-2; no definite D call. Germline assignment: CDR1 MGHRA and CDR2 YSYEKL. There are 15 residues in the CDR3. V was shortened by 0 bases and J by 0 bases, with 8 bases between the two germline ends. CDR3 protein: CASSQDLTANYGYTF. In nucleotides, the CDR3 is TGCGCCAGCAGCCAAGATTTGACGGCTAACTATGGCTACACCTTC.

CDR3 amino acids: CASSSGTVGTDTQYF. DNA of the CDR3: TGTGCCAGCAGTTCCGGGACAGTAGGCACAGATACGCAGTATTTT. This rearrangement joins TRBV27 to TRBJ2-3; TRBD1 matches 7 bases. The CDR3 loop spans 15 amino acids. Germline CDR1 is MNHEY and CDR2 is SMNVEV (reference sequence). Unmatched junction bases numbered 5, after V lost 4 bases and J lost 1 base.

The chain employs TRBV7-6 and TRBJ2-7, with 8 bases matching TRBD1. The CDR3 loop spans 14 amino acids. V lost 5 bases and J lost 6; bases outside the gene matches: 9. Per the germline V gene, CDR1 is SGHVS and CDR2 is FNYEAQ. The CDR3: CASSPDREGIEQYF. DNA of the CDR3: TGTGCCAGCAGCCCGGACAGGGAAGGGATCGAGCAGTACTTC.

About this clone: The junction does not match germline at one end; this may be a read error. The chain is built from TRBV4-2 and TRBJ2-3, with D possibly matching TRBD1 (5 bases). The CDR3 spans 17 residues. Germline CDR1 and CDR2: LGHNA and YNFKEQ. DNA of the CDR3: TGTGCCAGCAGCCAGGTGCTAGGTGGGGCCCTCACACATACGCAGTATTTT. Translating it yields CASSQVLGGALTHTQYF.

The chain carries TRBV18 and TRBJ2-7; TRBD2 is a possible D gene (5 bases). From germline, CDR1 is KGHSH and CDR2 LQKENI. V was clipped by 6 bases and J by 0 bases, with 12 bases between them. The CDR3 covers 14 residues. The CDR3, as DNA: TGTGCCAGCTCCGAGCCGGGGTTCTCCTACGAGCAGTACTTC. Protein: CASSEPGFSYEQYF.

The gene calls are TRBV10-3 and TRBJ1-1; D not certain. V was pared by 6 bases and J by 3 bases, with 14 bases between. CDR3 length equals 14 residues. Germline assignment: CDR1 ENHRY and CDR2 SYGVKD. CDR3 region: CAIRDSTTHTEAFF. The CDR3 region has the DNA TGTGCCATCAGAGATTCGACGACACACACTGAAGCTTTCTTT.

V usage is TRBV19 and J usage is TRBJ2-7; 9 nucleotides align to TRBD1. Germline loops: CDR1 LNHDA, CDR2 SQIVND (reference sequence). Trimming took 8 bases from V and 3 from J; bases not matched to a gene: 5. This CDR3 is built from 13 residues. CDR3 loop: CASGTGRDYEQYF. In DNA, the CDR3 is TGTGCCAGTGGGACAGGGAGAGACTACGAGCAGTACTTC.

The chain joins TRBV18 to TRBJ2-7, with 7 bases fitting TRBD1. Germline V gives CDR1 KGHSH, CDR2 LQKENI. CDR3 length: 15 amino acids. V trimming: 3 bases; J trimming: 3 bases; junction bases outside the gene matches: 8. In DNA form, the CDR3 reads TGTGCCAGCTCACCCAAGACAGGGTCCCGCTACGAGCAGTACTTC. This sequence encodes CASSPKTGSRYEQYF. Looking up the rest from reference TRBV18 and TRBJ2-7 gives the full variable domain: NAGVMQNPRHLVRRRGQEARLRCSPMKGHSHVYWYRQLPEEGLKFMVYLQKENIIDESGMPKERFSAEFPKEGPSILRIQQVVRGDSAAYFCASSPKTGSRYEQYFGPGTRLTVT.

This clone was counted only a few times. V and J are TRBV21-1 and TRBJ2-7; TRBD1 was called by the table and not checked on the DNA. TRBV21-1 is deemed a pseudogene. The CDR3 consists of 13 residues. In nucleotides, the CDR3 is TGTGCCAGATTATGGGGACAGCCGTACGAGCAGTACTTC. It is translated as CARLWGQPYEQYF.